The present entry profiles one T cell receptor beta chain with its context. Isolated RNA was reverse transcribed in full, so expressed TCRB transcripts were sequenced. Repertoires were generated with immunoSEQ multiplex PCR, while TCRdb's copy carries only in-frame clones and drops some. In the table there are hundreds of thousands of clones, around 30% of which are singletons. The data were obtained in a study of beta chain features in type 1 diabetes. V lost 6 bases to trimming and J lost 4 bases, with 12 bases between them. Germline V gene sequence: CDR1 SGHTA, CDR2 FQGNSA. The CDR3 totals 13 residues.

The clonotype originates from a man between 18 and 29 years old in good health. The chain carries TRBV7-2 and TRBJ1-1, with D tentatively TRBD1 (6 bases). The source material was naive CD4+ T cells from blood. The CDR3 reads CASRRQVTTEAFF. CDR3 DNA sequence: TGTGCCAGCAGGAGACAGGTGACCACTGAAGCTTTCTTT.